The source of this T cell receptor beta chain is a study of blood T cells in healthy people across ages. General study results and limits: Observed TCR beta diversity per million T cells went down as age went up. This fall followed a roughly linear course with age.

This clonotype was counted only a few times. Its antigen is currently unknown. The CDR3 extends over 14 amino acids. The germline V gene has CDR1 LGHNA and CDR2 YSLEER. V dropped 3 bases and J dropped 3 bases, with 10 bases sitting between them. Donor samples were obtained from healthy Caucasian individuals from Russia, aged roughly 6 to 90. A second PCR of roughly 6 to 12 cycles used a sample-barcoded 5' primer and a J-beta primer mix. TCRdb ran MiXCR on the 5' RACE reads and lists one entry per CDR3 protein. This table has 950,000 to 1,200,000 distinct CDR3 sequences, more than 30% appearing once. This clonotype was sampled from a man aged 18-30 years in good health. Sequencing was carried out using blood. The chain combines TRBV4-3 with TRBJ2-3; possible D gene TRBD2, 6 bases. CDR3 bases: TGCGCCAGCAGCCAGACTAGGCGGACAGATACGCAGTATTTT. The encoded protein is CASSQTRRTDTQYF.